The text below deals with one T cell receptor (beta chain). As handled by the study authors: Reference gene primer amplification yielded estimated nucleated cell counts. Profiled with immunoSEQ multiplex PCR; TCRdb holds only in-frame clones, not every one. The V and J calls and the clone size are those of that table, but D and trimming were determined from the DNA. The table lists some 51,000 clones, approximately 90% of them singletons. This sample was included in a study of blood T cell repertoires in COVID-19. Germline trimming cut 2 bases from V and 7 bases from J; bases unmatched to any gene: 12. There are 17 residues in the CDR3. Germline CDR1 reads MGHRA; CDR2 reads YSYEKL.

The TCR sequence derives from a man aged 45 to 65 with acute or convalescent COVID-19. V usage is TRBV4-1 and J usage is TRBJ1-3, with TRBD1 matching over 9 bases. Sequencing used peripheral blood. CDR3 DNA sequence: TGCGCCAGCAGCCAACCCGGGACAGGGAGACAACAGAACACCATATATTTT. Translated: CASSQPGTGRQQNTIYF.